This TCR beta chain stems from a study of identical twins. Many counts were recorded for this clonotype. Its cognate antigen is unknown. General study findings and limits: Model-predicted out-of-frame TCR alpha sharing fell below observed values in monozygotic twins.

The CDR3 has 13 amino acids. CDR1 MNHEY and CDR2 SVGEGT come from the germline V gene. Trimming took 6 bases from V and 9 from J, leaving 15 bases between them. TCRdb processed the 5' RACE reads anew with MiXCR; each CDR3 protein has one entry. The sample contains a few hundred thousand distinct CDR3 sequences, 8% to 11% of which appear only once. The chain employs TRBV6-2 or TRBV6-3 and TRBJ2-1; D uncertain. Sequenced input: memory T cells sorted from blood. This TCR came from a man aged 45 to 65 in good health. This CDR3 reads CASRQSPGGEQFF. The CDR3, as DNA: TGTGCCAGCAGGCAATCACCTGGCGGTGAGCAGTTCTTC.